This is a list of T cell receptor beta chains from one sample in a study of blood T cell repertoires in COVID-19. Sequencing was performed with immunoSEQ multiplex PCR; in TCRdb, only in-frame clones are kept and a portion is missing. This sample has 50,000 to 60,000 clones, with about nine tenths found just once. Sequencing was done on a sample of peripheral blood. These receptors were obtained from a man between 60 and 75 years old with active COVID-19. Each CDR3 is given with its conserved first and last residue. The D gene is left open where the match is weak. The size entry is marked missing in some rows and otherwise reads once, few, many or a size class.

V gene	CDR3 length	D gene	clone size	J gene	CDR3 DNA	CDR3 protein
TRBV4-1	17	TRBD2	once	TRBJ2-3	TGCGCCAGCAGCCATCCGGGACTAGCGCCGCAGGCAGATACGCAGTATTTT	CASSHPGLAPQADTQYF
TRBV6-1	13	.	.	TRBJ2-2	TGTGCCAGCAGTGAACCTCACACCGGGGAGCTGTTTTTT	CASSEPHTGELFF
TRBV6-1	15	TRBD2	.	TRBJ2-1	TGTGCCAGCAGTGGAGCGGGAGGATTCTACAATGAGCAGTTCTTC	CASSGAGGFYNEQFF
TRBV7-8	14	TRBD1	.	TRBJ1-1	TGTGCCAGCAGCCCATTACAGGGGGCCACTGAAGCTTTCTTT	CASSPLQGATEAFF
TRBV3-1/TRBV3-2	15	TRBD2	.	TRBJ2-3	TGTGCCAGCAGATTCGGGACTAGCGGCACAGATACGCAGTATTTT	CASRFGTSGTDTQYF
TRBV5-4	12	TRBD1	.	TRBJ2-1	TGTGCCAGCAGTTCCACAGGGGGTGAGAAGTTCTTC	CASSSTGGEKFF
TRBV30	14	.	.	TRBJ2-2	TGTGCCTGGAGTCGGAGGTCGGATGGCGGGGAGCTGTTTTTT	CAWSRRSDGGELFF
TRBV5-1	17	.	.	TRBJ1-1	TGCGCCAGCAGCTTGGTCGGGCAGGGAACATGGAACACTGAAGCTTTCTTT	CASSLVGQGTWNTEAFF
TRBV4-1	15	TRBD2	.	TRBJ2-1	TGCGCCAGCAGCCAACCAGCGGGAAAAAGTGATGAGCAGTTCTTC	CASSQPAGKSDEQFF
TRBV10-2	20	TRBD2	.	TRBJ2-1	TGCGCCAGCAGTGAGGCCCCCACTCGGTTACTAGCGGGGGGAAACAATGAGCAGTTCTTC	CASSEAPTRLLAGGNNEQFF
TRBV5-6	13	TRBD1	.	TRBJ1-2	TGTGCCAGCAGCTCCGGACAGGACTATGGCTACACCTTC	CASSSGQDYGYTF
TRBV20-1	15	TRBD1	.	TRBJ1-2	TGCAGTGCTAGTGGGACAGGGGGATCCGGGTATGGCTACACCTTC	CSASGTGGSGYGYTF
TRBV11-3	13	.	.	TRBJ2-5	TGTGCCAGCAGCTCACGGGGTCAAGAGACCCAGTACTTC	CASSSRGQETQYF
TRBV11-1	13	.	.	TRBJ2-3	TGTGCCAGCAGCCGCGGACAGCGGGATACGCAGTATTTT	CASSRGQRDTQYF
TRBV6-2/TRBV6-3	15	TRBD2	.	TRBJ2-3	TGTGCCAGCAGTTCTAGCGGGAAGGGGGCAGATACGCAGTATTTT	CASSSSGKGADTQYF
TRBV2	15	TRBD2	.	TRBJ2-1	TGTGCCAGCAGGTCAGGACTAGCGGGGTACAATGAGCAGTTCTTC	CASRSGLAGYNEQFF
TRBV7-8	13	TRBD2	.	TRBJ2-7	TGTGCCAGCAGCTCCGGGACTAGTGGCGAGCAGTACTTC	CASSSGTSGEQYF
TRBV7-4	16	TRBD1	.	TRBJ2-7	TGTGCCAGCAGCTTGAGACCGGGACAGGGTACCTACGAGCAGTACTTC	CASSLRPGQGTYEQYF
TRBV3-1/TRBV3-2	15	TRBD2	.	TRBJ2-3	TGTGCCAGCAGCCAAGACCAGCGGGAGGGGCGTACGCAGTATTTT	CASSQDQREGRTQYF
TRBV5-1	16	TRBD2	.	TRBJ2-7	TGCGCCAGCAGCTTGCGTAGCGGGAGCCTCTCCTACGAGCAGTACTTC	CASSLRSGSLSYEQYF
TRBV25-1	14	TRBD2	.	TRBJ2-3	TGTGCCAGCACCCCTAGCGGATATTCAGATACGCAGTATTTT	CASTPSGYSDTQYF
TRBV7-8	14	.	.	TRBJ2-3	TGTGCCAGCAGCTTAATACGGGAGCCAGATACGCAGTATTTT	CASSLIREPDTQYF
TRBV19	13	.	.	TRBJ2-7	TGTGCCAGTAAAGAGGGTGACTCCTACGAGCAGTACTTC	CASKEGDSYEQYF
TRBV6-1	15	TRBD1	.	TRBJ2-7	TGTGCCAGCAGTGAACCGCGGCAGGGGGCTGGCGAGCAGTACTTC	CASSEPRQGAGEQYF
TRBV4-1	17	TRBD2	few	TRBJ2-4	TGCGCCAGCAGCCAAGCCGGACTAGCGGGAGGGAAAAACATTCAGTACTTC	CASSQAGLAGGKNIQYF
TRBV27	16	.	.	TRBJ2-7	TGTGCCAGCAGTTTAGGTTGGCCCGGCAGAGGCTACGAGCAGTACTTC	CASSLGWPGRGYEQYF
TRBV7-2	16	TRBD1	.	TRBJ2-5	TGTGCCAGCAGCTCCCAGGGGGCCTTGGGGCAAGAGACCCAGTACTTC	CASSSQGALGQETQYF
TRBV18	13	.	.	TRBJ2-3	TGTGCCAGCTCACCAACGAGGCCAGATACGCAGTATTTT	CASSPTRPDTQYF
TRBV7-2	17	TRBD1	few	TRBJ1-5	TGTGCCAGCAGCCCCCGGACAGGGTTTACGATCAGACAGCCCCAGCATTTT	CASSPRTGFTIRQPQHF
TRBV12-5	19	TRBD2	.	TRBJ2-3	TGTGCTAGTGGTTTGGGAAACGTGGCTAGCGGGGGAATCACAGATACGCAGTATTTT	CASGLGNVASGGITDTQYF
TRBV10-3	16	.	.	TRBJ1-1	TGTGCCATCAGTGAGTCGGACCGGGACAAGAACACTGAAGCTTTCTTT	CAISESDRDKNTEAFF
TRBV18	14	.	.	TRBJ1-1	TGTGCCAGCTCACCAGGTCAGGAGGTCACTGAAGCTTTCTTT	CASSPGQEVTEAFF
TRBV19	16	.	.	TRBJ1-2	TGTGCCAGTAGTATAGATTGGGCCGGTCAGGTCGGTGGCTACACCTTC	CASSIDWAGQVGGYTF
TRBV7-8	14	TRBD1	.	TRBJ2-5	TGTGCCAGCAGCCAGGGACAGCAGCTTTCGACCCAGTACTTC	CASSQGQQLSTQYF
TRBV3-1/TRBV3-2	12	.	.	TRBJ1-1	TGTGCCAGCAGCGAAGCGGGGGTTGAAGCTTTCTTT	CASSEAGVEAFF
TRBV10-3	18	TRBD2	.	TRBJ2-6	TGTGCCATCAGCGCCGGACTAGCGGGAGGAGCTGGGGCCAACGTCCTGACTTTC	CAISAGLAGGAGANVLTF
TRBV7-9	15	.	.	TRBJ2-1	TGTGCCAGCAGCACCCGGGACACCCGCTACAATGAGCAGTTCTTC	CASSTRDTRYNEQFF
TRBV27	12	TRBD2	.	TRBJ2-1	TGTGCCAGCAGTCTGATAGCGGGAGAGGTGTTCTTC	CASSLIAGEVFF
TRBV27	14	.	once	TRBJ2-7	TGTGCCAGCAAGCGCTCTTCCTCTTTCTACGAGCAGTACTTC	CASKRSSSFYEQYF
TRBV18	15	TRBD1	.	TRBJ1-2	TGTGCCAGCTCACCTCGGGACAGGGCAAACCATGGCTACACCTTC	CASSPRDRANHGYTF
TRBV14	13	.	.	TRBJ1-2	TGTGCCAGCAGCCAACAAAACAGGGTCGGCTACACCTTC	CASSQQNRVGYTF
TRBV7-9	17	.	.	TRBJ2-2	TGTGCCAGCAGCCCCCGGGACACCGACGCGAACACCGGGGAGCTGTTTTTT	CASSPRDTDANTGELFF
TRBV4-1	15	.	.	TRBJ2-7	TGCGCCAGCAGCCAAGGGTGGACAGTAGCCTACGAGCAGTACTTC	CASSQGWTVAYEQYF
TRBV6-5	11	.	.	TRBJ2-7	TGTGCCAGCGCAGGGAACTACGAGCAGTACTTC	CASAGNYEQYF
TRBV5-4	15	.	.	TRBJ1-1	TGTGCCAGCAGCTTGCACGCGGGGGCAGCCACTGAAGCTTTCTTT	CASSLHAGAATEAFF